This record looks at one T cell receptor beta chain sequence and its context. This entry is derived from a study of cytomegalovirus exposure and HLA in healthy donors. Study as a whole: Out of 300 to 500 genotyped donors, about 81% belonged to the Caucasian-associated ancestry cluster.

It was with 60 Vbeta and 13 Jbeta primers that the PCR ran. Using immunoSEQ multiplex PCR, the repertoire was profiled, and TCRdb retains in-frame clones only, with some absent. The table shows over 50,000 clones, with approximately 80% occurring only once. Trimming removed 5 bases at V and 1 base at J, with 17 bases between. CDR3 length: 16 amino acids. Germline V gene sequence: CDR1 SGHAT, CDR2 FQDESV (reference sequence). The sequence was obtained from a female donor in good health and CMV-seronegative. Sequenced: PBMCs. The chain joins TRBV11-1 to TRBJ1-1; D perhaps matches TRBD1 (5 bases). For the CDR3, the DNA is TGTGCCAGCAGCCTTGGGGCCTTTACACCGAACACTGAAGCTTTCTTT. It codes for CASSLGAFTPNTEAFF.